This T cell receptor (beta chain) was observed in a study of blood T cell repertoires in COVID-19 (dated by TCRdb to 2020 to 2022). Background for the entire study: Collaborator samples came from the United States, Italy and Spain and covered acute and convalescent phases of COVID-19. The prospective study material was composed of cDNA or gDNA derived from T cells, B-cell-depleted T cells, or PBMCs. Subjects who had been exposed to COVID-19, were actively infected with it, or had recovered from it provided the deeply sampled blood TCRbeta repertoires that made up the dataset. The repertoires were released in a freely available public database meant as a resource for research on the immune response to SARS-CoV-2. The samples were drawn from two sources: the first 160 participants of the ongoing ImmuneRACE study, and fewer than 1,500 subjects contributed by 6 global collaborators. A de-identified subject ID, COVID-19 status, age in years and sex were almost always included in the sample metadata. Where available, HLA class I and class II types were taken from metadata supplied by the sample provider and were not determined by assay-based typing. The full study reports these points: How much clinical and demographic metadata was included differed by source and by participant, and the metadata was provided uncurated.

CDR1 and CDR2 were assigned from the germline V gene as SGHRS and YFSETQ. Spanning cysteine to phenylalanine, the CDR3 consists of 14 amino acids. The CDR3 DNA has 42 bases and is translated from base 1. V and J are truncated by 2 bases and 0 bases respectively, leaving an intervening sequence of 8 bases. About this clone: Its antigen is still unknown. No per-base quality is available; no much larger clone lies one base away. At the DNA level, this CDR3 is encoded by other sequences in the same sample as well.

TCRbeta CDR3 regions were amplified from genomic DNA using the immunoSEQ Assay, a bias-controlled multiplex PCR. Per the source publication's procedure: Within the assay, amplification of reference gene primers was used to estimate how many nucleated cells each sample contained. To quantify the absolute abundance of each unique TCRbeta CDR3 rearrangement, sequence reads were collapsed and filtered. For each sample, productive Simpson clonality was calculated by taking the square root of Simpson's diversity index across productive rearrangements. Sourced from immuneACCESS, this table was stored by TCRdb with only in-frame sequences that have V and J called. A share of the clones is absent; for the studies checked, an unresolved V gene accounts for under half, and the remainder has no known explanation. The V and J calls and clone size are taken from that table; D and trimming were inferred from the DNA. The sample table contains 250,000 or so clones; only one count was recorded for roughly nine tenths of them. Jointly, the top ten make up approximately 0.85% of the sample.

Another Seattle source contributed samples from volunteer blood donors who had recovered from COVID-19. Whole blood was collected in K2EDTA tubes by collaborating institutions according to the institutions' own protocols. For TCRbeta analysis, collaborators shipped samples in one of three forms: frozen whole blood, isolated PBMCs, or DNA extracted from either of those sample types. The receptor chain draws on TRBV5-1 and TRBJ2-5; the best D guess is TRBD2, with 5 bases matching. This clonotype originated in a middle-aged woman who had recovered from COVID-19. Source material: peripheral blood. The CDR3 reads as follows: CASSLGRDQETQYF. At the DNA level, the sequence is TGCGCCAGCAGCTTAGGGCGGGACCAAGAGACCCAGTACTTC.